This T cell receptor beta chain derives from a study of beta chain features in type 1 diabetes. For the study at large: On cell yields, gender and age, patients and healthy donors were similar.

Study-level findings and limits: People with Type 1 diabetes carried modestly yet significantly shorter TCRB CDR3s in all four CD4+ subsets. Cells with high TCR expression could be over-represented by cDNA sequencing. The similarity of naive, central memory and Treg TCRB repertoires appeared greater among patients than among healthy donors.

Concerning this clone: Its antigen is not known.

Germline CDR1 is LNHDA and CDR2 is SQIVND (reference sequence). This CDR3 contains 13 residues. V was clipped by 6 bases and J by 1 base; unmatched bases: 2. Researchers reported sorting CD4+ naive, central memory, regulatory and stem cell-like memory cells via CD45RO/CCR7/CD25/CD127/CD95/CD27. The isolated RNA, all of it, was reverse transcribed, so expressed TCRB transcripts were what got sequenced. Generated by immunoSEQ multiplex PCR, the TCRdb table keeps only in-frame clones and is missing some. The table has around 310,000 clones, around an eighth seen once; the top ten hold 0.015%. This chain joins TRBV19 and TRBJ2-5, with 7 bases that match TRBD1. The sequence derives from a young woman with type 1 diabetes. The sequenced sample consisted of naive CD4+ T cells from blood. Written as DNA, the CDR3 is TGTGCCAGTAGAAGGGACAGCCAAGAGACCCAGTACTTC. Its protein product is CASRRDSQETQYF.